This T cell receptor beta chain was documented in a study of tumor-infiltrating lymphocytes in localized non-small cell lung cancer. Details on this clone: Its antigen is currently unknown.

Findings and caveats of the study: Tumors had more T cell infiltration than uninvolved lung, per TCRbeta sequencing and CD3 counts. Technical variation could not be separated from intratumor heterogeneity here.

V was shortened by 6 bases and J by 2 bases, with 11 bases between the two germline ends. Per the germline V gene, CDR1 is MNHEY and CDR2 is SVGAGI. This CDR3 has 13 residues. Assay: immunoSEQ multiplex PCR; the TCRdb copy retains only in-frame clones and omits some. The sample has fewer than 20,000 clones, around 84% seen once. This sequence was found in a human donor with non-small cell lung cancer. The V gene is TRBV6-5, the J gene TRBJ2-7, with D hard to call. The sequencing input was uninvolved lung tissue not adjacent to the tumor. The CDR3 protein is CASRTPKTYEQYF. DNA of the CDR3: TGTGCCAGCAGAACCCCCAAGACCTACGAGCAGTACTTC.